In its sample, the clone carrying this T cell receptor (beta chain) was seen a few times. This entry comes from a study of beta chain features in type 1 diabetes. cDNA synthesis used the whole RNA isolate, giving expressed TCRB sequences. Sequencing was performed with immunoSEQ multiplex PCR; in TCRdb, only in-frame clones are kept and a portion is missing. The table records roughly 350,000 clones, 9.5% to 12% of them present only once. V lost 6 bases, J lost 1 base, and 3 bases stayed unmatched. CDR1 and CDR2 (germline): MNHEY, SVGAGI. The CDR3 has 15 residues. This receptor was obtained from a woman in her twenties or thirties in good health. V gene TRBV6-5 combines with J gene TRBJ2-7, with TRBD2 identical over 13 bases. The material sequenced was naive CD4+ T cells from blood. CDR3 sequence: CASSSLAGGSYEQYF. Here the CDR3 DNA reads TGTGCCAGCAGCTCACTAGCGGGAGGGTCCTACGAGCAGTACTTC.